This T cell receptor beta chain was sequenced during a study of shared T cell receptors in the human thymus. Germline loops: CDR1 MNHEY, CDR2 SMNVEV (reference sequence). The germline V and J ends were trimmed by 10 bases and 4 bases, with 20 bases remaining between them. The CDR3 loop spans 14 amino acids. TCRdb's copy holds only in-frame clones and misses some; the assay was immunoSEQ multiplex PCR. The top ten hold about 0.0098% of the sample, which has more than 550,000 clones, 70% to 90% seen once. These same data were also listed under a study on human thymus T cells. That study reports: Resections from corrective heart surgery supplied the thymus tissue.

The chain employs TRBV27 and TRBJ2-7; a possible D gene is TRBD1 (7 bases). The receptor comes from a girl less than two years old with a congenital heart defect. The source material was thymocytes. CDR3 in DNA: TGTGCCACCTCCCGAGGAGGGGGCGGTTACGAGCAGTACTTC. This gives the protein CATSRGGGGYEQYF.